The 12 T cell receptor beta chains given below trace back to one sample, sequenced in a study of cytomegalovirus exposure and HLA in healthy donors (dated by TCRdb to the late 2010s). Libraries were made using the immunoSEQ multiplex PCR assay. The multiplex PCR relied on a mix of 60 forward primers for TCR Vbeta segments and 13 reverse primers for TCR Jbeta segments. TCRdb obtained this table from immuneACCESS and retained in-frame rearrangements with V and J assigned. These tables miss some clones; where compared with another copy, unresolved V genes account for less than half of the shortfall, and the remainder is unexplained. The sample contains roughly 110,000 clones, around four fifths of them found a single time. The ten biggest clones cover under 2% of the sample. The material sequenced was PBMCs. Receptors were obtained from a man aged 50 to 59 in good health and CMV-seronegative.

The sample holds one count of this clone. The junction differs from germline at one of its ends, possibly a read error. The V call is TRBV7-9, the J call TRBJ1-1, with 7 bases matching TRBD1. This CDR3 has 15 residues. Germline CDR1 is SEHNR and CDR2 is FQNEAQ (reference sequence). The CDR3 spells CSSSVRGTVNTEAFF. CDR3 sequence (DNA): TGTTCCAGCAGCGTCCGAGGGACAGTGAACACTGAAGCTTTCTTT.

The CDR3 region is CASSGPGQGNGYTF. In nucleotides, the CDR3 is TGTGCCAGCAGCGGCCCGGGACAGGGGAACGGCTACACCTTC. This chain connects TRBV9 to TRBJ1-2, with 10 bases identical to TRBD1. The CDR3 runs 14 residues. The V and J ends lost 3 bases and 8 bases, in that order; junction bases with no gene match: 7. CDR1 is SGDLS, CDR2 YYNGEE, per germline.

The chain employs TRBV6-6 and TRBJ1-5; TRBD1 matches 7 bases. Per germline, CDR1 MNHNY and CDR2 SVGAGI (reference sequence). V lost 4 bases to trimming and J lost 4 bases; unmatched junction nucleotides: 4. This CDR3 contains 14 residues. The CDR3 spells CASSWDRINQPQHF. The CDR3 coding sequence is TGTGCCAGCAGTTGGGACAGAATAAATCAGCCCCAGCATTTT.

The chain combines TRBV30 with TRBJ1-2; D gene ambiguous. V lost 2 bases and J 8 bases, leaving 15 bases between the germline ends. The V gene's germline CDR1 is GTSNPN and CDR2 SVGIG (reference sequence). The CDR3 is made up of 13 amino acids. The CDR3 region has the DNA TGTGCCTGGAGTCCAACGGGGATGTACGGCTACACCTTC. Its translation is CAWSPTGMYGYTF.

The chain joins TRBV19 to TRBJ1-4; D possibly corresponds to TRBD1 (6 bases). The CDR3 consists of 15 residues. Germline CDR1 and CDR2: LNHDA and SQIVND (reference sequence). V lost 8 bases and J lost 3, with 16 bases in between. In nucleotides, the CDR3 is TGTGCCAGTCGTGAAAGGGGGAGCCCTAATGAAAAACTGTTTTTT. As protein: CASRERGSPNEKLFF.

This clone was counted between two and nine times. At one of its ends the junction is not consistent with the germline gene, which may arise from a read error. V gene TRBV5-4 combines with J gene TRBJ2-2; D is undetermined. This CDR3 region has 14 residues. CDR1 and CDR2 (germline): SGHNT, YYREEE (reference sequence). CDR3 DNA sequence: TGTGCCAGCACCTTGCTCCCAAGCGCCGGGGAGCTGTTTTTT. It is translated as CASTLLPSAGELFF.

CDR3 nucleotides: TGTGCCAGCTCACCAGGGAGCAGGGGTGAGGAAAAACTGTTTTTT. Its protein product is CASSPGSRGEEKLFF. V is TRBV18 and J is TRBJ1-4, with a tentative D call TRBD1 (6 bases). Germline V lookup: CDR1 KGHSH, CDR2 LQKENI. This CDR3 region has 15 residues. Trimming pared 2 bases from V and 8 bases from J, leaving 15 bases between.

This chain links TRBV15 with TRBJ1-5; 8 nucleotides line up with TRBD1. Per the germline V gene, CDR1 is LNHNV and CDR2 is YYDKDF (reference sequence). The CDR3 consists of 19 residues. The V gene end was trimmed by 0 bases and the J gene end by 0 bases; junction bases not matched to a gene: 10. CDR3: CATSRDPRTGFYSNQPQHF. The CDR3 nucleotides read TGTGCCACCAGCAGAGATCCTAGGACAGGGTTTTATAGCAATCAGCCCCAGCATTTT.

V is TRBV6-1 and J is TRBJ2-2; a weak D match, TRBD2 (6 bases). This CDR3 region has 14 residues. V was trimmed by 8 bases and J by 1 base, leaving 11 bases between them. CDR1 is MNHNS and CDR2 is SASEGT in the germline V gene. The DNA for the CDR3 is TGTGCCAGCTTGCGGGACTTGAACACCGGGGAGCTGTTTTTT. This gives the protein CASLRDLNTGELFF.

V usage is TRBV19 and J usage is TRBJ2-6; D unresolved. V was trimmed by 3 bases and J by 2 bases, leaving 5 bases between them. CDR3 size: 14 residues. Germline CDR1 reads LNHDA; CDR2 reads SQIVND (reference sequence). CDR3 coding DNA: TGTGCCAGTAGTATTCCTGCTGGGGCCAACGTCCTGACTTTC. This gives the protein CASSIPAGANVLTF.

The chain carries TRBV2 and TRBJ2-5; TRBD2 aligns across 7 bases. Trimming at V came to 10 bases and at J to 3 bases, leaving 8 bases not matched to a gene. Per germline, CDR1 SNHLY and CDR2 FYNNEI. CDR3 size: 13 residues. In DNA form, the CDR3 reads TGTGCCACCTCCCGGGGGGAGGAAGAGACCCAGTACTTC. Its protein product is CATSRGEEETQYF.

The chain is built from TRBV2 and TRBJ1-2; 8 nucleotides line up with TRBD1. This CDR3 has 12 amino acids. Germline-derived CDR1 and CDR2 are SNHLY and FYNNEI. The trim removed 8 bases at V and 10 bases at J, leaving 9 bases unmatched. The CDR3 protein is CASGVDRGDYTF. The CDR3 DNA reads TGTGCCAGCGGAGTCGACAGGGGTGACTACACCTTC.